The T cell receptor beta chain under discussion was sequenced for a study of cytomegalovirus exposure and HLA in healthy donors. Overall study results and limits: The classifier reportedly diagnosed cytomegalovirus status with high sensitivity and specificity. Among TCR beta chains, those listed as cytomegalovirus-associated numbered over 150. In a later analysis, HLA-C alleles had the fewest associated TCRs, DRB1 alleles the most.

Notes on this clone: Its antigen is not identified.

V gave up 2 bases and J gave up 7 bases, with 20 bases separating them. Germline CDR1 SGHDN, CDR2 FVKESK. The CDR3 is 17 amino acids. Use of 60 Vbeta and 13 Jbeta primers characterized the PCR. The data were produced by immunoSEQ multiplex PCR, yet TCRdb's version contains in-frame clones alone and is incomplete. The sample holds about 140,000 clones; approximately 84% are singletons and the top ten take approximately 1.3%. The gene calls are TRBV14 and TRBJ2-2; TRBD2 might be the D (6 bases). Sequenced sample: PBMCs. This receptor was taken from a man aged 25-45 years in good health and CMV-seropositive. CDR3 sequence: CASSQSGLPFLSGELFF. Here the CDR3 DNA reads TGTGCCAGCAGCCAATCCGGACTACCATTTCTAAGCGGGGAGCTGTTTTTT.